The rows below give T cell receptor beta chains drawn from one sample of a study of T cells in tumors after PD-1 blockade. Method: immunoSEQ multiplex PCR; TCRdb's copy keeps in-frame clones and lacks some. The sample yields about 35,000 clones, about 77% seen once. The sample was PBMCs, taken before anti-PD-1 treatment. The receptors originated from a human donor with basal cell carcinoma. Both conserved end residues are part of each CDR3. A D gene is named only where the DNA matches it firmly. A row's size may be missing; if present it is once, few, many or a size class.

J gene: TRBJ2-7
clone size: -
V gene: TRBV5-1
D gene: -
CDR3 protein: CASSPHGGPYEQYF
CDR3 DNA: TGCGCCAGTTCCCCCCACGGGGGCCCCTACGAGCAGTACTTC

J gene: TRBJ1-5
clone size: -
V gene: TRBV6-5
D gene: -
CDR3 protein: CASSYWAFDSNQPQHF
CDR3 DNA: TGTGCCAGCAGTTACTGGGCATTTGATAGCAATCAGCCCCAGCATTTT

J gene: TRBJ2-4
clone size: -
V gene: TRBV7-2
D gene: TRBD1
CDR3 protein: CASSLPGTGESPKNIQYF
CDR3 DNA: TGTGCCAGCAGCTTACCCGGGACAGGGGAGAGTCCCAAAAACATTCAGTACTTC

J gene: TRBJ1-1
clone size: medium-sized
V gene: TRBV2
D gene: -
CDR3 protein: CASTPGRGAEAFF
CDR3 DNA: TGTGCCAGCACTCCGGGCAGGGGCGCTGAAGCTTTCTTT

J gene: TRBJ1-2
clone size: -
V gene: TRBV28
D gene: TRBD1
CDR3 protein: CASIGTGPIYGYTF
CDR3 DNA: TGTGCCAGCATCGGGACAGGACCCATCTATGGCTACACCTTC

J gene: TRBJ2-3
clone size: medium-sized
V gene: TRBV6-6
D gene: TRBD1
CDR3 protein: CASSGTGGADTQYF
CDR3 DNA: TGTGCCAGCAGCGGGACAGGGGGAGCAGATACGCAGTATTTT

J gene: TRBJ1-6
clone size: -
V gene: TRBV28
D gene: -
CDR3 protein: CASSLMVANSPLHF
CDR3 DNA: TGTGCCAGCAGTTTAATGGTCGCTAATTCACCCCTCCACTTT

J gene: TRBJ2-4
clone size: -
V gene: TRBV27
D gene: -
CDR3 protein: CASSLGGLAKNIQYF
CDR3 DNA: TGTGCCAGCAGTTTAGGGGGACTAGCCAAAAACATTCAGTACTTC

J gene: TRBJ1-4
clone size: few
V gene: TRBV19
D gene: -
CDR3 protein: CASSVHLDEKLFF
CDR3 DNA: TGTGCCAGTAGTGTACACCTGGATGAAAAACTGTTTTTT

J gene: TRBJ1-1
clone size: -
V gene: TRBV5-6
D gene: TRBD1
CDR3 protein: CASSAGTGRPAFF
CDR3 DNA: TGTGCCAGCAGCGCAGGGACAGGGAGACCAGCTTTCTTT

J gene: TRBJ2-5
clone size: -
V gene: TRBV18
D gene: -
CDR3 protein: CASSSQETQYF
CDR3 DNA: TGTGCCAGCTCATCTCAAGAGACCCAGTACTTC

J gene: TRBJ2-5
clone size: -
V gene: TRBV29-1
D gene: TRBD1
CDR3 protein: CSVVSAGGETQYF
CDR3 DNA: TGCAGCGTTGTTTCGGCAGGGGGAGAGACCCAGTACTTC

J gene: TRBJ2-2
clone size: -
V gene: TRBV7-2
D gene: -
CDR3 protein: CASSLVGGNTGELFF
CDR3 DNA: TGTGCCAGCAGCTTAGTGGGCGGGAACACCGGGGAGCTGTTTTTT

J gene: TRBJ2-1
clone size: few
V gene: TRBV18
D gene: TRBD1
CDR3 protein: CASSRDSAGGEQFF
CDR3 DNA: TGTGCCAGCTCACGGGACAGCGCTGGGGGAGAGCAGTTCTTC

J gene: TRBJ2-3
clone size: -
V gene: TRBV19
D gene: -
CDR3 protein: CASSMSRGLDTQYF
CDR3 DNA: TGTGCCAGTAGTATGTCCCGGGGTCTAGATACGCAGTATTTT

J gene: TRBJ1-2
clone size: -
V gene: TRBV29-1
D gene: TRBD1
CDR3 protein: CSVGGTGRHGYTF
CDR3 DNA: TGCAGCGTTGGAGGGACAGGGAGGCATGGCTACACCTTC

J gene: TRBJ2-5
clone size: -
V gene: TRBV7-2
D gene: -
CDR3 protein: CASSRASVQETQYF
CDR3 DNA: TGTGCCAGCAGTCGGGCTAGCGTACAAGAGACCCAGTACTTC

J gene: TRBJ2-1
clone size: once
V gene: TRBV4-2
D gene: TRBD2
CDR3 protein: CASSPGTSGDNEQFF
CDR3 DNA: TGTGCCAGCAGTCCCGGGACTAGCGGTGACAATGAGCAGTTCTTC

J gene: TRBJ2-7
clone size: -
V gene: TRBV5-1
D gene: -
CDR3 protein: CASSLGESYEQYF
CDR3 DNA: TGCGCCAGCAGCTTAGGGGAATCCTACGAGCAGTACTTC

J gene: TRBJ2-3
clone size: -
V gene: TRBV19
D gene: -
CDR3 protein: CASSLSTDTQYF
CDR3 DNA: TGTGCCAGTAGTCTTAGCACAGATACGCAGTATTTT

J gene: TRBJ1-2
clone size: -
V gene: TRBV12-3/TRBV12-4
D gene: TRBD1
CDR3 protein: CASSWGQGNGYTF
CDR3 DNA: TGTGCCAGCAGTTGGGGACAGGGCAATGGCTACACCTTC

J gene: TRBJ1-3
clone size: -
V gene: TRBV9
D gene: -
CDR3 protein: CASSPTGTQNTIYF
CDR3 DNA: TGTGCCAGCAGCCCGACCGGGACGCAGAACACCATATATTTT

J gene: TRBJ1-3
clone size: -
V gene: TRBV3-1/TRBV3-2
D gene: -
CDR3 protein: CASSQSGGAGNTIYF
CDR3 DNA: TGTGCCAGCAGCCAATCGGGAGGGGCTGGAAACACCATATATTTT

J gene: TRBJ1-4
clone size: -
V gene: TRBV24-1
D gene: -
CDR3 protein: CATSGGLPNEKLFF
CDR3 DNA: TGTGCCACCAGTGGGGGCCTACCTAATGAAAAACTGTTTTTT

J gene: TRBJ1-5
clone size: -
V gene: TRBV15
D gene: TRBD1
CDR3 protein: CATSPGGAGQPQHF
CDR3 DNA: TGTGCCACCAGCCCAGGGGGCGCGGGGCAGCCCCAGCATTTT

J gene: TRBJ1-2
clone size: -
V gene: TRBV7-9
D gene: -
CDR3 protein: CASSLQVGYTF
CDR3 DNA: TGTGCCAGCAGCTTACAGGTTGGCTACACCTTC

J gene: TRBJ1-3
clone size: -
V gene: TRBV9
D gene: TRBD1
CDR3 protein: CASSDAGGGNTIYF
CDR3 DNA: TGTGCCAGCAGCGACGCAGGGGGAGGAAACACCATATATTTT

J gene: TRBJ1-6
clone size: once
V gene: TRBV5-1
D gene: TRBD1
CDR3 protein: CASSVGTGGGSPLHF
CDR3 DNA: TGCGCCAGCAGCGTCGGGACAGGGGGAGGGTCACCCCTCCACTTT

J gene: TRBJ1-1
clone size: -
V gene: TRBV13
D gene: -
CDR3 protein: CASSLGNTEAFF
CDR3 DNA: TGTGCCAGCAGCTTAGGGAACACTGAAGCTTTCTTT

J gene: TRBJ2-3
clone size: -
V gene: TRBV30
D gene: TRBD2
CDR3 protein: CAWSVTGGTDTQYF
CDR3 DNA: TGTGCCTGGAGTGTAACGGGGGGAACAGATACGCAGTATTTT

J gene: TRBJ2-1
clone size: -
V gene: TRBV7-7
D gene: -
CDR3 protein: CASSLLEGAYNEQFF
CDR3 DNA: TGTGCTAGCAGCTTACTAGAAGGGGCCTACAATGAGCAGTTCTTC

J gene: TRBJ2-2
clone size: -
V gene: TRBV6-2/TRBV6-3
D gene: -
CDR3 protein: CASSYSGGSGELFF
CDR3 DNA: TGTGCCAGCAGTTACTCCGGAGGATCCGGGGAGCTGTTTTTT

J gene: TRBJ2-7
clone size: -
V gene: TRBV27
D gene: TRBD2
CDR3 protein: CASSSRLAGMYEQYF
CDR3 DNA: TGTGCCAGCAGTTCGAGACTAGCGGGGATGTATGAGCAGTACTTC

J gene: TRBJ1-4
clone size: -
V gene: TRBV5-6
D gene: -
CDR3 protein: CASSPPPGIGEKLFF
CDR3 DNA: TGTGCCAGCAGCCCCCCTCCGGGGATCGGGGAAAAACTGTTTTTT

J gene: TRBJ1-5
clone size: -
V gene: TRBV30
D gene: TRBD1
CDR3 protein: CAWAIQGAQPQHF
CDR3 DNA: TGTGCCTGGGCGATACAGGGGGCACAGCCCCAGCATTTT

J gene: TRBJ2-5
clone size: -
V gene: TRBV5-6
D gene: -
CDR3 protein: CASSPGVRSQETQYF
CDR3 DNA: TGTGCCAGCAGCCCTGGCGTTCGCAGCCAAGAGACCCAGTACTTC

J gene: TRBJ1-6
clone size: -
V gene: TRBV7-2
D gene: -
CDR3 protein: CASSSYIENNSPLHF
CDR3 DNA: TGTGCCAGCAGCTCCTACATCGAAAATAATTCACCCCTCCACTTT

J gene: TRBJ2-1
clone size: -
V gene: TRBV5-5
D gene: -
CDR3 protein: CASDNPPGEQFF
CDR3 DNA: TGTGCCAGCGATAACCCCCCGGGTGAGCAGTTCTTC

J gene: TRBJ2-2
clone size: -
V gene: TRBV6-5
D gene: TRBD2
CDR3 protein: CASSPTSPGELFF
CDR3 DNA: TGTGCCAGCAGTCCGACTAGCCCCGGGGAGCTGTTTTTT

J gene: TRBJ1-1
clone size: -
V gene: TRBV7-2
D gene: TRBD1
CDR3 protein: CASSLLGQGRGNTEAFF
CDR3 DNA: TGTGCCAGCAGCTTACTGGGACAGGGGCGAGGGAACACTGAAGCTTTCTTT

J gene: TRBJ1-6
clone size: -
V gene: TRBV7-3
D gene: -
CDR3 protein: CASSASGPNSPLHF
CDR3 DNA: TGTGCCAGCAGCGCCTCAGGACCCAATTCACCCCTCCACTTT

J gene: TRBJ1-2
clone size: -
V gene: TRBV24-1
D gene: -
CDR3 protein: CATSEDSRYGYTF
CDR3 DNA: TGTGCCACCAGTGAGGACAGTCGCTATGGCTACACCTTC

J gene: TRBJ2-5
clone size: -
V gene: TRBV19
D gene: -
CDR3 protein: CASSIRWRQETQYF
CDR3 DNA: TGTGCCAGTAGTATCAGGTGGCGGCAAGAGACCCAGTACTTC